This T cell receptor beta chain was recorded in a study of CD8 T cells in Susac syndrome. RNA in amounts of roughly 0.5 to 1 ug was reverse transcribed with random hexamers. Each CDR3 protein gets one entry after TCRdb re-called the immunoSEQ multiplex PCR reads with MiXCR. The table records fewer than 200,000 distinct CDR3 sequences, roughly 96% of them present only once. Sequencing of TCR beta was performed on blood CD8+ T cells and on blood CD4+ T cells. TEMRA cells were FACS-enriched, with CD8+ and CD4+ T cells isolated negatively. Trimming took off 7 bases at V and 4 bases at J, with 11 bases between the two ends. The CDR3 sequence is 13 residues long. Germline V gives CDR1 SQVTM, CDR2 ANQGSEA.

Material: CD8+ T cells from PBMCs. This receptor was identified in a human donor with multiple sclerosis. V usage is TRBV29-1 and J usage is TRBJ2-6; the D is unclear. The CDR3 bases are TGCAGCGGACTGACGGCCGGGGCCAACGTCCTGACTTTC. Its translation is CSGLTAGANVLTF.